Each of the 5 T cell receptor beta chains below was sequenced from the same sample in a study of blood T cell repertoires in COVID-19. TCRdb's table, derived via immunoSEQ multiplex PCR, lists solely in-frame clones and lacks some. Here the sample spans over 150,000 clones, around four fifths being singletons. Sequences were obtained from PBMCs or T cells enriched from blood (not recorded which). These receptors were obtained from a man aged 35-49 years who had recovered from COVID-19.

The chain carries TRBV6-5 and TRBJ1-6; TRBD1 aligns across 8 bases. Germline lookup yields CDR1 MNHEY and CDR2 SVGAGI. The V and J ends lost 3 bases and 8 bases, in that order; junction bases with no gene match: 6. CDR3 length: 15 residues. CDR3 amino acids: CASSYATGDDSPLHF. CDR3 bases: TGTGCCAGCAGTTATGCGACAGGGGATGATTCACCCCTCCACTTT.

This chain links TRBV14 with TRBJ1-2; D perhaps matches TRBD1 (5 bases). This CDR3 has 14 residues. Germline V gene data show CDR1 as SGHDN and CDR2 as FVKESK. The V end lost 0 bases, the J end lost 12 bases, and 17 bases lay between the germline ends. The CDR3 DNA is TGTGCCAGCAGCCAAGATAACGGAGGGACTGGTCACACCTTC. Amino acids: CASSQDNGGTGHTF.

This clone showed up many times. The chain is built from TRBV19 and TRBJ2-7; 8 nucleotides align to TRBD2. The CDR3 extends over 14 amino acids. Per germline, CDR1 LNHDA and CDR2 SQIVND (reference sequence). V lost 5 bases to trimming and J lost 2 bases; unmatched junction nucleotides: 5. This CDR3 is CASSHSGETYEQYF. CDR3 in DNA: TGTGCCAGTAGTCATAGCGGGGAGACCTACGAGCAGTACTTC.

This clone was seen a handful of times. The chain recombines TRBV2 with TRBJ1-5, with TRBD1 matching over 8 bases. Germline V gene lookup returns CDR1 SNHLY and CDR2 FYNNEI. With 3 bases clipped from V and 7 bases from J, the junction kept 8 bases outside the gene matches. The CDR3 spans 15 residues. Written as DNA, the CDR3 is TGTGCCAGCAGTGACCGGGCAGGGGGCATACAGCCCCAGCATTTT. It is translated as CASSDRAGGIQPQHF.

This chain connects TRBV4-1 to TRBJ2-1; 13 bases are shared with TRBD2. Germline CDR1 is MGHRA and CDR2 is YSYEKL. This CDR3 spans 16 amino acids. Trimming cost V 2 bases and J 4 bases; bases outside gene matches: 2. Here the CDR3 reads CASSQPTSGRYNEQFF. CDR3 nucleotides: TGCGCCAGCAGCCAACCGACTAGCGGGAGGTACAATGAGCAGTTCTTC.